The 15 T cell receptor beta chains given below trace back to one sample, sequenced in a study of blood T cell repertoires in COVID-19. TCRdb's copy holds only in-frame clones and misses some; the assay was immunoSEQ multiplex PCR. Of fewer than 100,000 clones detected, 75% to 90% appear once; the ten largest clones hold about 9.4%. The sequenced sample was peripheral blood. These receptors were taken from a woman in her seventies with acute or convalescent COVID-19.

This sequence joins TRBV24-1 and TRBJ2-1, with 9 nucleotides matching TRBD2. The ends lost 7 bases at V and 9 bases at J; junction bases unmatched: 9. This CDR3 region has 14 residues. Germline V gives CDR1 KGHDR, CDR2 SFDVKD. CDR3 sequence: CATRGSAGGSEQFF. CDR3 coding DNA: TGTGCCACCAGGGGTTCAGCGGGAGGTAGTGAGCAGTTCTTC.

The V and J genes are TRBV9 and TRBJ2-7; TRBD1 is a possible D gene (6 bases). The CDR3 has 13 amino acids. Germline CDR1 SGDLS, CDR2 YYNGEE. V shed 3 bases and J shed 0 bases, with 7 bases lying between them. The CDR3 region has the DNA TGTGCCAGCAGCGGGGACAACTCCTACGAGCAGTACTTC. Translating gives CASSGDNSYEQYF.

The rearrangement uses TRBV7-6 and TRBJ2-1; TRBD2 aligns across 10 bases. The V and J ends lost 4 bases and 8 bases, in that order; junction bases with no gene match: 11. The CDR3 sequence is 16 residues long. Per germline, CDR1 SGHVS and CDR2 FNYEAQ. The CDR3 DNA follows: TGTGCCAGCAGCTCGCTTTTAGCGGGGGGACAGGATGAGCAGTTCTTC. Translation: CASSSLLAGGQDEQFF.

The CDR3 loop is CASREYGTGELFF. CDR3 DNA: TGTGCCAGCAGGGAATACGGGACCGGGGAGCTGTTTTTT. This sequence joins TRBV12-3 or TRBV12-4 and TRBJ2-2; no definite D call. The V gene lost 6 bases and the J gene lost 5 bases, with 10 bases spanning the gap. The CDR3 loop spans 13 amino acids.

This clone occurred a few times. The rearrangement links TRBV5-8 to TRBJ2-7, with 9 bases aligning to TRBD1. V lost 0 bases, J lost 0 bases, and 1 base stayed unmatched. This CDR3 comprises 15 residues. Germline V CDR1 and CDR2: SGHTS, YDEGEE. The CDR3: CASSLGGQGSYEQYF. CDR3 nucleotides: TGTGCCAGCAGCTTGGGGGGACAGGGCTCCTACGAGCAGTACTTC.

The rearrangement uses TRBV4-2 and TRBJ2-5; TRBD2 matches at 11 bases. Germline assignment: CDR1 LGHNA and CDR2 YNFKEQ. The CDR3 spans 17 residues. J lost 7 bases, V lost 3 bases, and 13 bases had no gene match. In DNA, the CDR3 is TGTGCCAGCAGCCAGGACGGGACTAGCGGACCCGGGGGGACCCAGTACTTC. Translation: CASSQDGTSGPGGTQYF.

V gene TRBV6-5 combines with J gene TRBJ2-7; no clear D gene. Between the trimmed V and J ends, which lost 5 bases and 6 bases, there was a span of 11 bases. The CDR3 consists of 12 residues. Germline V CDR1 and CDR2: MNHEY, SVGAGI. This CDR3 is CASSLIRSEQYF. The CDR3 nucleotides are TGTGCCAGCAGTCTGATCCGGAGCGAGCAGTACTTC.

This clone has a single count. The genes are TRBV10-3 and TRBJ2-7; perhaps TRBD2 as D (5 bases). CDR3 size: 12 residues. CDR1 ENHRY and CDR2 SYGVKD come from the germline V gene. CDR3 sequence (DNA): TGTGACGGGATTGTCGGTTACTACGAGCAGTACTTC. Its protein is CDGIVGYYEQYF.

The genes are TRBV19 and TRBJ1-5, with a possible D match to TRBD1 (6 bases). From germline, CDR1 is LNHDA and CDR2 SQIVND (reference sequence). The CDR3 is made up of 15 amino acids. The germline V and J ends were trimmed by 6 bases and 1 base, with 13 bases remaining between them. The DNA for the CDR3 is TGTGCCAGTAGCGGGGACAACCTGAGCAATCAGCCCCAGCATTTT. Protein: CASSGDNLSNQPQHF. Complete variable domain (other parts from reference TRBV19 and TRBJ1-5): DGGITQSPKYLFRKEGQNVTLSCEQNLNHDAMYWYRQDPGQGLRLIYYSQIVNDFQKGDIAEGYSVSREKKESFPLTVTSAQKNPTAFYLCASSGDNLSNQPQHFGDGTRLSIL.

This clone was observed once. The chain combines TRBV3-1 (or the pseudogene TRBV3-2) with TRBJ2-2; the match to TRBD2 covers 8 bases. Germline V gene sequence: CDR1 LGHDT, CDR2 YNNKEL (reference sequence). The CDR3 totals 15 residues. V shed 4 bases, J shed 6 bases, and the junction held 7 bases outside the gene matches. The chain's CDR3 is CASSPTLAGPGELFF. Here the CDR3 DNA reads TGTGCCAGCAGCCCAACCTTAGCGGGGCCCGGGGAGCTGTTTTTT.

The V gene is TRBV5-1, the J gene TRBJ1-1; D unresolved. The germline V gene has CDR1 SGHRS and CDR2 YFSETQ. The V and J ends lost 1 base and 0 bases respectively, with 7 bases between them. This CDR3 spans 14 amino acids. The CDR3 reads CASSLFRMNTEAFF. CDR3 sequence (DNA): TGCGCCAGCAGCTTGTTCAGAATGAACACTGAAGCTTTCTTT.

The chain carries TRBV5-5 and TRBJ2-3; 7 nucleotides agree with TRBD2. The V gene's germline CDR1 is SGHKS and CDR2 YYEKEE (reference sequence). With 0 bases clipped from V and 4 bases from J, the junction kept 5 bases outside the gene matches. This CDR3 comprises 15 residues. The CDR3 protein is CASSLDGGIADTQYF. DNA for the CDR3: TGTGCCAGCAGCTTGGACGGGGGGATCGCAGATACGCAGTATTTT.

J is TRBJ2-2 and V is TRBV5-1, with D perhaps TRBD2 (6 bases). The germline V gene has CDR1 SGHRS and CDR2 YFSETQ. V was cut by 4 bases and J by 4 bases, with 11 bases left in between. This CDR3 spans 14 amino acids. CDR3 sequence: CASSRGTGTGELFF. In DNA form, the CDR3 reads TGCGCCAGCAGCCGGGGGACGGGCACCGGGGAGCTGTTTTTT.

CDR3 DNA sequence: TGCAGCACGGATAGGGGGACCACAGATACGCAGTATTTT. Protein sequence: CSTDRGTTDTQYF. This chain uses TRBV29-1 with TRBJ2-3; a possible D gene is TRBD1 (6 bases). Germline values: CDR1 SQVTM, CDR2 ANQGSEA. The CDR3 is 13 amino acids. Trimming stripped 8 bases from V and 2 bases from J, with 14 bases between.

The rearrangement uses TRBV5-4 and TRBJ1-1; TRBD1 agrees at 8 bases. V trimming: 3 bases; J trimming: 4 bases; junction bases outside the gene matches: 2. The CDR3 contains 13 residues. The V gene's germline CDR1 is SGHNT and CDR2 YYREEE (reference sequence). The CDR3 sequence is CASSSQGGTEAFF. CDR3 sequence (DNA): TGTGCCAGCAGCTCACAGGGGGGCACTGAAGCTTTCTTT.